This TCR beta chain was documented in a study of T cell repertoires in cytomegalovirus infection. Per germline, CDR1 SQVTM and CDR2 ANQGSEA. V gave up 0 bases and J gave up 10 bases, with 16 bases separating them. CDR3 length: 14 amino acids. Notes on the study in general: Summed frequency of public TCR beta families distinguished CMV carriers with the relevant HLA. The study found HLA-C-restricted CMV-specific TCR beta clonotypes dominating the ex vivo response.

MiXCR was run by TCRdb on the reads, yielding one entry per CDR3 protein. The sample includes approximately 990,000 distinct CDR3 sequences, roughly 30% of them seen just once. This clonotype was seen a few times. Its antigen is unknown. This receptor was taken from a human donor in good health (CMV status not recorded). Some clones in this sample may be carry-over from other donors' samples. The V and J genes are TRBV29-1 and TRBJ2-4; D is perhaps TRBD1 (6 bases). The specimen comprised cultured CD8+ T cells from PBMCs, sampled from culture after CMV antigen stimulation. The CDR3 loop is CSVEDPRQATIQYF. CDR3 bases: TGCAGCGTTGAAGACCCCCGACAGGCTACTATTCAGTACTTC.